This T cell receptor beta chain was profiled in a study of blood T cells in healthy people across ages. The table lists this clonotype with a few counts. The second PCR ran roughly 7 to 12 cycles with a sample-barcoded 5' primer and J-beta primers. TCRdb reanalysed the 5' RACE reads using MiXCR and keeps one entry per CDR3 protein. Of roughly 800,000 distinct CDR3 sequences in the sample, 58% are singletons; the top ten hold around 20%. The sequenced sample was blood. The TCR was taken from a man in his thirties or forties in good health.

CDR3 sequence reads: CSVEGSQRVNEQFF. The CDR3 coding sequence is TGCAGCGTTGAAGGAAGCCAGAGGGTCAATGAGCAGTTCTTC. The J gene is TRBJ2-1, the V gene TRBV29-1, with TRBD2 as a possible D gene (5 bases). Germline V CDR1 and CDR2: SQVTM, ANQGSEA. V was clipped by 1 base and J by 6 bases, with 13 bases between them. There are 14 residues in the CDR3.